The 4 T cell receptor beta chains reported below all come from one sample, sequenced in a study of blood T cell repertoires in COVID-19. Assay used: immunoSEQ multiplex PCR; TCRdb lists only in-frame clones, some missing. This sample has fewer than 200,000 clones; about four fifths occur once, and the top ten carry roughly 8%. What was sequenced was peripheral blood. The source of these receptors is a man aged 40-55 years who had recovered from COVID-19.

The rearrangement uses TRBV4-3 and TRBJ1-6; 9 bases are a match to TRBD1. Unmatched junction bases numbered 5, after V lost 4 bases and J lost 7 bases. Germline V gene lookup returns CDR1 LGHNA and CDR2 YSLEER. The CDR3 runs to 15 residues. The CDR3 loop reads CASSPTGTGNSPLHF. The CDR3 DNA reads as TGCGCCAGCAGCCCAACCGGGACAGGGAATTCACCCCTCCACTTT.

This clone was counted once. CDR3 protein: CASSYSILRPPRTDTQYF. CDR3 nucleotides: TGTGCCAGCAGTTACTCGATATTGCGGCCCCCTCGCACAGATACGCAGTATTTT. The chain joins TRBV6-2 or TRBV6-3 to TRBJ2-3; D is undetermined. The CDR3 runs to 18 residues. Trimming shortened V by 0 bases and J by 1 base, and 17 bases separated the two germline ends. Germline V lookup: CDR1 MNHEY, CDR2 SVGEGT.

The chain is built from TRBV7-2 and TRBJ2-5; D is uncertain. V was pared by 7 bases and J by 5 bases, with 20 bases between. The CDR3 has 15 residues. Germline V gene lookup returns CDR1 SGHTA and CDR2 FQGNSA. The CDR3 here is CASNPGGSSVETQYF. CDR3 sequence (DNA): TGTGCCAGCAACCCGGGTGGTAGCTCAGTGGAGACCCAGTACTTC. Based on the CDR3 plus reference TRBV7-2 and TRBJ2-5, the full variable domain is GAGVSQSPSNKVTEKGKDVELRCDPISGHTALYWYRQSLGQGLEFLIYFQGNSAPDKSGLPSDRFSAERTGGSVSTLTIQRTQQEDSAVYLCASNPGGSSVETQYFGPGTRLLVL.

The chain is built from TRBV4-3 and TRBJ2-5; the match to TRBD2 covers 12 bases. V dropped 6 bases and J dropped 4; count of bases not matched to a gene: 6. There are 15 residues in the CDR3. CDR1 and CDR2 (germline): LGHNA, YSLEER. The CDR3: CASSSEGLAGETQYF. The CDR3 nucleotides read TGCGCCAGCAGTTCCGAGGGACTAGCGGGAGAGACCCAGTACTTC.